The rows below give T cell receptor beta chains drawn from one sample of a study of shared clonotypes between healthy human individuals. Measured with immunoSEQ multiplex PCR; TCRdb has only the in-frame clones, and not every one. The repertoire holds about 2.1 million clones, with around 93% as singletons. Sequencing used naive CD8+ T cells from PBMCs. Receptors originate from a man between 18 and 35 years old in good health. Some clones in this sample may be carry-over from other donors' samples. CDR3s include the opening cysteine and the closing phenylalanine or tryptophan. Each record gives: CDR3 DNA, CDR3 protein, clone size, J gene, D gene, V gene. D genes are given only for firm matches. Expanded clones get a size class; other rows say once, few or many, or leave the size out.

CDR3 DNA: TGCAGCGTCCACGTCAGATCGTACCAAGAGACCCAGTACTTC; CDR3 protein: CSVHVRSYQETQYF; clone size: .; J gene: TRBJ2-5; D gene: .; V gene: TRBV29-1
CDR3 DNA: TGTGCCAGCAGCGACGACAGGGCATATGGCTACACCTTC; CDR3 protein: CASSDDRAYGYTF; clone size: .; J gene: TRBJ1-2; D gene: TRBD1; V gene: TRBV9
CDR3 DNA: TGTGCCAGCAGCTTAGGGGCAGGGGCTACTGAAGCTTTCTTT; CDR3 protein: CASSLGAGATEAFF; clone size: .; J gene: TRBJ1-1; D gene: .; V gene: TRBV11-2
CDR3 DNA: TGTGCCAGCAGCTACACAGATACGCAGTATTTT; CDR3 protein: CASSYTDTQYF; clone size: .; J gene: TRBJ2-3; D gene: .; V gene: TRBV28
CDR3 DNA: TGTGCCAGCAGTTTTGAGGGAGGGGATGGCTACACCTTC; CDR3 protein: CASSFEGGDGYTF; clone size: .; J gene: TRBJ1-2; D gene: .; V gene: TRBV28
CDR3 DNA: TGTGCCAGCAGCCCTTTTGGGCACGACCTTGGGGAAAAACTGTTTTTT; CDR3 protein: CASSPFGHDLGEKLFF; clone size: once; J gene: TRBJ1-4; D gene: .; V gene: TRBV9
CDR3 DNA: TGTGCAAGTCGCTTAGCCCTCACTAGCGGGAGCTCCTACGAGCAGTACTTC; CDR3 protein: CASRLALTSGSSYEQYF; clone size: .; J gene: TRBJ2-7; D gene: .; V gene: TRBV12-2
CDR3 DNA: TGTGCCAGCAGTTACGCCCGGGACAGGAACTACGAGCAGTACTTC; CDR3 protein: CASSYARDRNYEQYF; clone size: .; J gene: TRBJ2-7; D gene: TRBD1; V gene: TRBV6-5
CDR3 DNA: TGTGCCAGCAGTGCGTACGGGACCTCGACCGGGGAGCTGTTTTTT; CDR3 protein: CASSAYGTSTGELFF; clone size: once; J gene: TRBJ2-2; D gene: .; V gene: TRBV6-6
CDR3 DNA: TGTGCCAGCACAGCCGGACTAGCGGATTACAATGAGCAGTTCTTC; CDR3 protein: CASTAGLADYNEQFF; clone size: .; J gene: TRBJ2-1; D gene: TRBD2; V gene: TRBV2
CDR3 DNA: TGTGCCAGCAGTTTGATGGGCGGGGAGCAGTACTTC; CDR3 protein: CASSLMGGEQYF; clone size: .; J gene: TRBJ2-7; D gene: .; V gene: TRBV27
CDR3 DNA: TGTGCCAGCAGTCCATCTGTCCGGCAGCCCCAGCATTTT; CDR3 protein: CASSPSVRQPQHF; clone size: .; J gene: TRBJ1-5; D gene: .; V gene: TRBV28
CDR3 DNA: TGTGCCAGCAGCCCCGTCCGGGGCGCAAACAATGAGCAGTTCTTC; CDR3 protein: CASSPVRGANNEQFF; clone size: .; J gene: TRBJ2-1; D gene: .; V gene: TRBV7-3
CDR3 DNA: TGTGCCAGCACCCCTATGTGGGGGGAAGAGGGCTACGAGCAGTACTTC; CDR3 protein: CASTPMWGEEGYEQYF; clone size: once; J gene: TRBJ2-7; D gene: .; V gene: TRBV28
CDR3 DNA: TGTGCCACCAGTCCGGGGAGAGGAATCACCTACGAGCAGTACTTC; CDR3 protein: CATSPGRGITYEQYF; clone size: .; J gene: TRBJ2-7; D gene: .; V gene: TRBV15
CDR3 DNA: TGTGCCAGCAGGATCTTTAGCGGCACAGATACGCAGTATTTT; CDR3 protein: CASRIFSGTDTQYF; clone size: once; J gene: TRBJ2-3; D gene: .; V gene: TRBV28
CDR3 DNA: TGTGCCGCGTTCGGACAGGGAGGCTACACCTTC; CDR3 protein: CAAFGQGGYTF; clone size: .; J gene: TRBJ1-2; D gene: TRBD1; V gene: TRBV28
CDR3 DNA: TGTGCCAGCAGTTATTACTGGGACTCTGGAAACACCATATATTTT; CDR3 protein: CASSYYWDSGNTIYF; clone size: .; J gene: TRBJ1-3; D gene: .; V gene: TRBV6-5
CDR3 DNA: TGTGCCAGCAGTCCGACAGGGGCCCGGGGCGATGAGCAGTTCTTC; CDR3 protein: CASSPTGARGDEQFF; clone size: .; J gene: TRBJ2-1; D gene: TRBD1; V gene: TRBV2
CDR3 DNA: TGCAGTGCTTCCTCTGGAAACACCATATATTTT; CDR3 protein: CSASSGNTIYF; clone size: .; J gene: TRBJ1-3; D gene: .; V gene: TRBV20-1
CDR3 DNA: TGTGCCAGCAGTTTTGGGGGAGGGCCTCATGAGCAGTTCTTC; CDR3 protein: CASSFGGGPHEQFF; clone size: .; J gene: TRBJ2-1; D gene: TRBD2; V gene: TRBV7-9
CDR3 DNA: TGTGCCAGCAGCGGACAACCCGGGACTAGCGGGGGGGGCATAGATACGCAGTATTTT; CDR3 protein: CASSGQPGTSGGGIDTQYF; clone size: .; J gene: TRBJ2-3; D gene: .; V gene: TRBV21-1
CDR3 DNA: TGTGCCAGCAGCTCAAGGACGGGCGGGACTAGCGAAAACACCGGGGAGCTGTTTTTT; CDR3 protein: CASSSRTGGTSENTGELFF; clone size: .; J gene: TRBJ2-2; D gene: TRBD2; V gene: TRBV7-6
CDR3 DNA: TGTGCCAGCACCCCCCGGCTAGCGGCATACTACGAGCAGTACTTC; CDR3 protein: CASTPRLAAYYEQYF; clone size: .; J gene: TRBJ2-7; D gene: TRBD2; V gene: TRBV27
CDR3 DNA: TGTGCCAGCAGTGAATCTCCGGAGCTCTTAGGCTACACCTTC; CDR3 protein: CASSESPELLGYTF; clone size: .; J gene: TRBJ1-2; D gene: .; V gene: TRBV2
CDR3 DNA: TGTGCCAGCAGTTCGGCATATAAGGCCTACGAGCAGTACTTC; CDR3 protein: CASSSAYKAYEQYF; clone size: .; J gene: TRBJ2-7; D gene: .; V gene: TRBV6-1
CDR3 DNA: TGTGCCAGCAGTGTAGCGGGAGGACCTCCTCGCGAGCAGTACTTC; CDR3 protein: CASSVAGGPPREQYF; clone size: .; J gene: TRBJ2-7; D gene: TRBD2; V gene: TRBV2
CDR3 DNA: TGTGCCAGCAGCTATAACGCGGACTATGGCTACACCTTC; CDR3 protein: CASSYNADYGYTF; clone size: .; J gene: TRBJ1-2; D gene: .; V gene: TRBV11-2
CDR3 DNA: TGTGCCAGTAGTCCAGGGGCCTACGAGCAGTACTTC; CDR3 protein: CASSPGAYEQYF; clone size: few; J gene: TRBJ2-7; D gene: .; V gene: TRBV19
CDR3 DNA: TGTGCCAGCAGCCCCGACGCGGGTTCACCCCTCCACTTT; CDR3 protein: CASSPDAGSPLHF; clone size: .; J gene: TRBJ1-6; D gene: .; V gene: TRBV9
CDR3 DNA: TGTGCCAGCAGCTTAGTTCCCTCTGGAAACACCATATATTTT; CDR3 protein: CASSLVPSGNTIYF; clone size: .; J gene: TRBJ1-3; D gene: .; V gene: TRBV7-9
CDR3 DNA: TGTGCCAGTAGTATAGTCGGACCAGTAGGGGTTGCTGGGGCCAACGTCCTGACTTTC; CDR3 protein: CASSIVGPVGVAGANVLTF; clone size: .; J gene: TRBJ2-6; D gene: .; V gene: TRBV19
CDR3 DNA: TGTGCCAGCAGCCCGTGGGGGACTATTACAGTAAACTATGGCTACACCTTC; CDR3 protein: CASSPWGTITVNYGYTF; clone size: .; J gene: TRBJ1-2; D gene: .; V gene: TRBV2
CDR3 DNA: TGTGCCAGCAGCCCCTCCCCGGGGTCACCCCTCCACTTT; CDR3 protein: CASSPSPGSPLHF; clone size: .; J gene: TRBJ1-6; D gene: .; V gene: TRBV7-8
CDR3 DNA: TGTGCCAGTATTCTAGTCCCAGGCAGCAATCAGCCCCAGCATTTT; CDR3 protein: CASILVPGSNQPQHF; clone size: .; J gene: TRBJ1-5; D gene: .; V gene: TRBV19
CDR3 DNA: TGTGCCAGCAGCGGGGGGACTATCAGTGGAGATACGCAGTATTTT; CDR3 protein: CASSGGTISGDTQYF; clone size: .; J gene: TRBJ2-3; D gene: TRBD2; V gene: TRBV9
CDR3 DNA: TGTGCCAGCAGCCTGAGTGAGGAAAAACTGTTTTTT; CDR3 protein: CASSLSEEKLFF; clone size: .; J gene: TRBJ1-4; D gene: .; V gene: TRBV7-2
CDR3 DNA: TGCGCCAGCAGCCCGCCTGGGGCAACTAATGAAAAACTGTTTTTT; CDR3 protein: CASSPPGATNEKLFF; clone size: .; J gene: TRBJ1-4; D gene: .; V gene: TRBV4-1
CDR3 DNA: TGTGCCAGTAGTATAGCACCCTCCTTCGTGAACACTGAAGCTTTCTTT; CDR3 protein: CASSIAPSFVNTEAFF; clone size: .; J gene: TRBJ1-1; D gene: .; V gene: TRBV19
CDR3 DNA: TGTGCCAGCAGCTTAGTCATCCTGGAGACCCAGTACTTC; CDR3 protein: CASSLVILETQYF; clone size: .; J gene: TRBJ2-5; D gene: .; V gene: TRBV7-9
CDR3 DNA: TGTGCCACCAGCGAGGGGCCACGGGCTTTCTTT; CDR3 protein: CATSEGPRAFF; clone size: few; J gene: TRBJ1-1; D gene: .; V gene: TRBV15
CDR3 DNA: TGCGCCAGCAGCCAGGCCGGGACAGGGTACTACGAGCAGTACTTC; CDR3 protein: CASSQAGTGYYEQYF; clone size: .; J gene: TRBJ2-7; D gene: TRBD1; V gene: TRBV4-1